These 13 T cell receptor beta chains originate from one sample sequenced in a study of tumor-infiltrating lymphocytes in primary liver carcinoma. From roughly 470 ng total RNA, TCR beta cDNA was generated with a primer in the constant region. Three rounds of nested multiplex PCR with slightly modified ARM-PCR produced TCR beta libraries. TRBV1-TRBV30 forward primers paired with a C-beta reverse primer were used in the first two PCR rounds, which ran roughly 9 cycles each. TCRdb re-analysed the multiplex PCR reads in MiXCR, keeping a single row per CDR3 protein. Among roughly 190,000 distinct CDR3 sequences listed, approximately 86% were seen once. From about 19-30 mg of unsorted bulk tissue, DNA and RNA were co-extracted together. Source material: tumor tissue from primary liver carcinoma. These receptors were taken from a man in his forties with primary liver carcinoma and hepatitis B virus infection.

The chain joins TRBV6-1 to TRBJ2-3; the D is unclear. This CDR3 is built from 13 residues. Looked up from germline, CDR1 is MNHNS and CDR2 is SASEGT. The CDR3 spells CPITSGYTDTQYF. The CDR3 region has the DNA TGTCCCATCACATCGGGCTACACTGATACGCAGTATTTT.

Details on this clonotype: This may be a read error: a much more frequent sequence differs by one nucleotide. J is TRBJ1-2 and V is TRBV28; no definite D call. The CDR3 covers 13 residues. Germline V CDR1 and CDR2: MDHEN, SYDVKM. Trimming took off 10 bases at V and 7 bases at J, with 19 bases between the two ends. The CDR3 here is CANSPLVGGGYTF. The CDR3 nucleotides read TGTGCCAACAGCCCCTTGGTAGGCGGTGGCTACACCTTC.

Remarks on this clonotype: A single base separates this from a much larger clone, so it may be a read error. The chain is built from TRBV28 and TRBJ1-1; D gene unclear. This CDR3 region has 12 residues. Germline CDR1 is MDHEN and CDR2 is SYDVKM. The CDR3 coding sequence is TGTCCCAGCAGTCCCACTTACACTGAAGCTTTCTTT. It is translated as CPSSPTYTEAFF.

In DNA, the CDR3 is TGTGCCAGGAGTCCGCAGAGGCTGACCCTAAATCAGCCCCAGCATTTT. As protein: CARSPQRLTLNQPQHF. V is TRBV6-1 and J is TRBJ1-5, with D uncertain. Germline CDR1 is MNHNS and CDR2 is SASEGT. Trimming shortened V by 9 bases and J by 4 bases, and 22 bases separated the two germline ends. The CDR3 covers 16 residues.

In DNA form, the CDR3 reads TGTGCCCGCAACCGAGGATACATAGATACGCAGTATTTT. Residues: CARNRGYIDTQYF. The chain is built from TRBV14 and TRBJ2-3, with no clear D. The CDR3 runs to 13 residues. Trimming removed 11 bases from V and 5 bases from J, with 17 bases in between. Germline CDR1 is SGHDN and CDR2 is FVKESK.

With regard to this clonotype: A junction end diverges from the germline sequence, so it may reflect a read error. The chain links TRBV28 to TRBJ2-7; tentative D call: TRBD1 (5 bases). This CDR3 is 13 amino acids long. Germline V gene sequence: CDR1 MDHEN, CDR2 SYDVKM. This CDR3 reads CTSNPGHDYEQYF. The CDR3 nucleotides read TGTACCAGCAATCCCGGACACGACTACGAGCAGTACTTC.

A word on this clonotype: An end of the junction does not agree with germline; a read error may underlie this. The genes are TRBV6-2 or TRBV6-3 and TRBJ2-1; no clear D gene. The CDR3 is 14 amino acids. Germline values: CDR1 MNHEY, CDR2 SVGEGT. CDR3 coding DNA: TGTGCCAGCAGCTCCGACCCGTCTATCCATGAGGAGTTCTTC. Its translation: CASSSDPSIHEEFF.

About this clonotype itself: This may be a read error: a much more frequent sequence differs by one nucleotide. The rearrangement uses TRBV5-1 and TRBJ2-2; D assignment may be TRBD1 or TRBD2 (6 bases each). CDR3 length: 13 residues. From germline, CDR1 is SGHRS and CDR2 YFSETQ. V was pared by 6 bases and J by 6 bases, with 12 bases between. CDR3 protein: CASIQEGAGELFF. The CDR3 DNA follows: TGCGCCAGCATCCAGGAGGGGGCCGGGGAGCTGTTTTTT.

Points on this clonotype: One junction end does not reproduce the germline sequence, and a read error may be involved. The chain joins TRBV4-1 to TRBJ2-1; 8 nucleotides align to TRBD2. The CDR3 consists of 16 residues. Germline CDR1 and CDR2: MGHRA and YSYEKL. CDR3 DNA sequence: TGCGTCAGCCCCAGAGGGGTATCGGGAGGGCGTAGTGAGCAGTTCTTC. Its translation: CVSPRGVSGGRSEQFF.

For this clonotype: A read error may account for a junction end that differs from germline. The chain joins TRBV11-2 to TRBJ2-7; D remains ambiguous. The germline gives CDR1 SGHAT, CDR2 FQNNGV. The CDR3 totals 14 residues. The CDR3 is CASSLDGAAYEQYF. The CDR3 DNA reads as TGTGCCAGCAGCTTAGATGGAGCTGCTTACGAACAGTACTTC.

On this clonotype: Germline is not matched at one junction end, which may reflect a read error. The chain joins TRBV28 to TRBJ2-6; tentatively, D is TRBD1 (5 bases). Germline lookup yields CDR1 MDHEN and CDR2 SYDVKM. The CDR3 is 14 residues long. The CDR3 loop is CANSSPTGASVLTF. In DNA, the CDR3 is TGTGCCAACAGCTCCCCCACTGGGGCCAGCGTCCTGACTTTC.

The chain employs TRBV29-1 and TRBJ2-7, with 7 bases lining up with TRBD1. The V and J ends lost 8 bases and 3 bases, in that order; junction bases with no gene match: 19. The CDR3 sequence is 16 residues long. Germline assignment: CDR1 SQVTM and CDR2 ANQGSEA. CDR3 residues: CSIDRSGTVGGYEQYF. The CDR3 nucleotides read TGCAGCATCGACCGGTCGGGGACAGTAGGAGGCTACGAGCAGTACTTC.

Comments on this clonotype: Mismatch with germline at one junction end may stem from a read error. This CDR3 reads CASSMGGDRGISLSAANVLSF. The CDR3 nucleotides read TGTGCCAGCAGCATGGGGGGAGACAGGGGCATTTCGCTCTCTGCGGCCAACGTCCTGAGTTTC. This rearrangement joins TRBV11-2 to TRBJ2-6, with 8 bases identical to TRBD1. The V gene's germline CDR1 is SGHAT and CDR2 FQNNGV. The length of the CDR3 is 21 residues.